This T cell receptor beta chain was identified during a study of tumor-infiltrating lymphocytes in primary liver carcinoma. Study outcomes and limitations: The overlap of tumor-adjacent and tumor-blood pairs was smaller than that of tumor region pairs.

V was clipped by 6 bases and J by 14 bases; unmatched bases: 6. The CDR3 totals 11 residues. TCR beta cDNA came from approximately 490 ng total RNA, primed with a constant-region primer. Libraries covering TCR beta were generated through three nested multiplex PCR rounds (using a slightly modified ARM-PCR). For about 11 cycles apiece, the opening two PCR rounds ran with TRBV1-TRBV30 forward primers and a C-beta reverse primer. MiXCR was run by TCRdb on the multiplex PCR reads, yielding one entry per CDR3 protein. This sample has about 320,000 distinct CDR3 sequences, with over 55% found just once. Germline DNA was also extracted, and blood RNA derived from unsorted whole blood. Donors were untreated and chronically infected with HBV. This clonotype was seen ten or more times. What it recognizes is unknown.

The chain has TRBV12-3 or TRBV12-4 and TRBJ2-1; 8 bases match TRBD1. The TCR comes from a man aged 35 to 55 with primary liver carcinoma and hepatitis B virus infection. Material: peripheral blood. The CDR3 protein is CASRSGGGEFF. The CDR3 region has the DNA TGTGCCAGCAGGTCAGGGGGCGGGGAGTTCTTC.